The 29 T cell receptor beta chains below were found in one sample sequenced in a study of blood T cell repertoires in COVID-19. The method was immunoSEQ multiplex PCR; TCRdb's version includes in-frame clones alone and lacks a portion of them. Found here are fewer than 250,000 clones, about 91% of them singletons; the top ten hold around 2.6%. Material: PBMCs or T cells enriched from blood (not recorded which). Every receptor here comes from a woman in her 30s with acute COVID-19.

For the CDR3, the DNA is TGTGCCAGTAGTGATAGCGGGGGTGATTACAATGAGCAGTTCTTC. This gives the protein CASSDSGGDYNEQFF. The chain joins TRBV19 to TRBJ2-1; 9 bases line up with TRBD2. V dropped 5 bases and J dropped 4; count of bases not matched to a gene: 6. The CDR3 loop spans 15 amino acids. Germline lookup yields CDR1 LNHDA and CDR2 SQIVND (reference sequence).

CDR3 region: CASSTGLGGELFF. The CDR3 DNA sequence: TGTGCCAGCAGCACCGGACTGGGAGGGGAGCTGTTTTTT. The V gene is TRBV5-5, the J gene TRBJ2-2; D might be TRBD2 (5 bases). The CDR3 loop spans 13 amino acids. The germline CDR1 and CDR2 sequences are SGHKS and YYEKEE (reference sequence). V was cut by 4 bases and J by 8 bases, with 12 bases left in between.

V and J are TRBV5-6 and TRBJ2-5; perhaps TRBD2 as D (5 bases). Germline CDR1 and CDR2: SGHDT and YYEEEE. V was trimmed by 4 bases and J by 1 base, leaving 11 bases between them. CDR3 size: 14 residues. In DNA form, the CDR3 reads TGTGCCAGCAGCCTCCGGGGATTCCAAGAGACCCAGTACTTC. Its translation: CASSLRGFQETQYF.

V gene TRBV4-1 combines with J gene TRBJ1-2, with D possibly being TRBD1 (6 bases). Germline V gene data show CDR1 as MGHRA and CDR2 as YSYEKL. The V gene lost 1 base and the J gene lost 2 bases, with 20 bases spanning the gap. The CDR3 is made up of 18 amino acids. The CDR3 spells CASSQGALRRDTNYGYTF. For the CDR3, the DNA is TGCGCCAGCAGCCAAGGGGCCCTCAGACGGGACACCAACTATGGCTACACCTTC.

This rearrangement joins TRBV19 to TRBJ1-1; D unclear. The CDR3 consists of 16 residues. Germline CDR1 LNHDA, CDR2 SQIVND (reference sequence). Trimming shortened V by 7 bases and J by 2 bases, and 20 bases separated the two germline ends. The CDR3 DNA is TGTGCCAGTACTCCATTGGTGAACACCAAAAACACTGAAGCTTTCTTT. Translating gives CASTPLVNTKNTEAFF.

The rearrangement joins TRBV5-8 to TRBJ1-5, with a weak D call TRBD1 (5 bases). CDR3 length equals 13 residues. V lost 4 bases to trimming and J lost 3 bases, with 8 bases between them. Germline CDR1 and CDR2: SGHTS and YDEGEE. In nucleotides, the CDR3 is TGTGCCAGCAGCCAGGGATCCAATCAGCCCCAGCATTTT. It yields the protein CASSQGSNQPQHF.

The genes are TRBV5-1 and TRBJ2-5, with a weak D call TRBD1 (5 bases). V shed 0 bases and J shed 2 bases, with 8 bases lying between them. Germline V gene lookup returns CDR1 SGHRS and CDR2 YFSETQ. This CDR3 comprises 14 residues. The CDR3 sequence is CASSLADTQETQYF. As DNA, the CDR3 is TGCGCCAGCAGCTTGGCGGACACGCAAGAGACCCAGTACTTC.

The rearrangement links TRBV6-6 to TRBJ2-6, with a weak D call TRBD1 (6 bases). The V gene lost 6 bases and the J gene lost 0 bases, with 12 bases spanning the gap. The CDR3 runs to 16 residues. Germline assignment: CDR1 MNHNY and CDR2 SVGAGI (reference sequence). For the CDR3, the DNA is TGTGCCAGCAGACCCGGGACAACCTCTGGGGCCAACGTCCTGACTTTC. This translates into CASRPGTTSGANVLTF.

Only one count was recorded for this clone. The rearrangement uses TRBV7-2 and TRBJ1-4, with a possible D match to TRBD1 (5 bases). Germline V gene data show CDR1 as SGHTA and CDR2 as FQGNSA. The CDR3 covers 13 residues. The V end lost 8 bases, the J end lost 4 bases, and 11 bases lay between the germline ends. The CDR3 reads CASVGGSNEKLFF. CDR3 bases: TGTGCCAGCGTCGGGGGTAGTAATGAAAAACTGTTTTTT.

This rearrangement joins TRBV11-2 to TRBJ2-1; 9 bases match TRBD1. The CDR3 has 15 residues. V lost 3 bases, J lost 4 bases, and 4 bases stayed unmatched. Germline V lookup: CDR1 SGHAT, CDR2 FQNNGV. The CDR3 bases are TGTGCCAGCAGCTTGGGGACAGGGTCATACAATGAGCAGTTCTTC. This encodes CASSLGTGSYNEQFF.

This clone was detected only once. The chain is built from TRBV5-4 and TRBJ2-1, with 8 bases identical to TRBD2. CDR3 length: 16 amino acids. The germline V gene has CDR1 SGHNT and CDR2 YYREEE (reference sequence). The ends lost 3 bases at V and 7 bases at J; junction bases unmatched: 12. CDR3 nucleotides: TGTGCCAGCAGCTCGGCGGGTAGCGGGGAAGTGAATGAGCAGTTCTTC. Residues: CASSSAGSGEVNEQFF.

The rearrangement links TRBV9 to TRBJ2-7, with a weak D call TRBD1 (5 bases). Germline CDR1 reads SGDLS; CDR2 reads YYNGEE. The CDR3 sequence is 13 residues long. Trimming left V 4 bases short and J 3 bases short, with 11 bases between. The CDR3 DNA sequence: TGTGCCAGCAGCCCCCGACAGAACTACGAGCAGTACTTC. It specifies CASSPRQNYEQYF.

This clone came up once. The chain couples TRBV5-1 to TRBJ2-3; perhaps TRBD1 as D (6 bases). Germline V lookup: CDR1 SGHRS, CDR2 YFSETQ. The V end was cut by 5 bases, the J end by 0 bases, with 13 bases between. This CDR3 is built from 15 residues. Here the CDR3 DNA reads TGCGCCAGCAGTTTCAACAGGGCTAGCACAGATACGCAGTATTTT. It encodes CASSFNRASTDTQYF.

The genes are TRBV6-5 and TRBJ1-1; 9 bases align to TRBD1. The V and J ends lost 4 bases and 9 bases, in that order; junction bases with no gene match: 12. Germline loops: CDR1 MNHEY, CDR2 SVGAGI. The CDR3 consists of 15 residues. CDR3 DNA: TGTGCCAGCAGTTCCTCGGGGGACAGGGCGGAGCAAGCTTTCTTT. Encoded protein: CASSSSGDRAEQAFF.

The gene calls are TRBV25-1 and TRBJ1-3; weak D call: TRBD1 (5 bases). The CDR3 covers 17 residues. Deletions cut 3 bases from V and 0 bases from J, with 15 bases between. Looked up from germline, CDR1 is MGHDK and CDR2 is SYGVNS. The chain's CDR3 is CASSDVGDSDSGNTIYF. The DNA for the CDR3 is TGTGCCAGCAGTGACGTAGGAGACAGCGACTCTGGAAACACCATATATTTT.

J is TRBJ1-3 and V is TRBV6-4; D is perhaps TRBD1 (6 bases). The CDR3 is made up of 17 amino acids. Trimming took 7 bases from V and 0 from J, leaving 19 bases between them. The germline gives CDR1 MRHNA, CDR2 SNTAGT. The CDR3 loop reads CASTLGTGQSSGNTIYF. CDR3 nucleotides: TGTGCCAGCACCTTAGGCACTGGACAGAGCTCTGGAAACACCATATATTTT.

V is TRBV11-2 and J is TRBJ1-4; the D is unclear. The germline V gene has CDR1 SGHAT and CDR2 FQNNGV. Between the trimmed V and J ends, which lost 5 bases and 5 bases, there was a span of 18 bases. The CDR3 totals 16 residues. The CDR3 DNA follows: TGTGCCAGCAGCCTCTCCGGGGAGGCCCTGAATGAAAAACTGTTTTTT. It codes for CASSLSGEALNEKLFF. The variable domain in full, completed from reference TRBV11-2 and TRBJ1-4, reads EAGVAQSPRYKIIEKRQSVAFWCNPISGHATLYWYQQILGQGPKLLIQFQNNGVVDDSQLPKDRFSAERLKGVDSTLKIQPAKLEDSAVYLCASSLSGEALNEKLFFGSGTQLSVL.

The CDR3 bases are TGTGCCAGCAGCTTGGACAGCCAAGAGACCCAGTACTTC. Protein: CASSLDSQETQYF. The rearrangement uses TRBV11-3 and TRBJ2-5; a weak D match, TRBD1 (6 bases). The CDR3 is made up of 13 amino acids. Trimming took off 3 bases at V and 1 base at J, with 6 bases between the two ends. Germline V gene data show CDR1 as SGHNT and CDR2 as YENEEA.

J is TRBJ2-7 and V is TRBV27; no firm D call. In germline, CDR1 is MNHEY, CDR2 SMNVEV (reference sequence). Trimming pared 3 bases from V and 3 bases from J, leaving 12 bases between. CDR3 length equals 14 residues. The CDR3 nucleotides read TGTGCCAGCAGTTTCAGTGGCACAATCTACGAGCAGTACTTC. Amino acid sequence: CASSFSGTIYEQYF.

V and J are TRBV5-4 and TRBJ2-2; D not resolved. In germline, CDR1 is SGHNT, CDR2 YYREEE (reference sequence). This CDR3 is built from 15 residues. The V end lost 4 bases, the J end lost 0 bases, and 10 bases lay between the germline ends. The CDR3 DNA reads as TGTGCCAGCAGCAACAGCTTTGCGAACACCGGGGAGCTGTTTTTT. Translating it yields CASSNSFANTGELFF.

This chain joins TRBV9 and TRBJ1-1, with TRBD1 identical over 7 bases. The ends lost 0 bases at V and 3 bases at J; junction bases unmatched: 2. The CDR3 spans 14 residues. Germline V lookup: CDR1 SGDLS, CDR2 YYNGEE. CDR3: CASSVATGDTEAFF. CDR3 bases: TGTGCCAGCAGCGTAGCTACAGGGGACACTGAAGCTTTCTTT.

The CDR3 region is CASIGISSGNTIYF. CDR3 DNA: TGTGCCAGTATTGGCATCTCCTCTGGAAACACCATATATTTT. The chain has TRBV19 and TRBJ1-3; no firm D call. The CDR3 is 14 amino acids. Germline loops: CDR1 LNHDA, CDR2 SQIVND (reference sequence). V lost 7 bases and J lost 0, with 10 bases in between.

V usage is TRBV15 and J usage is TRBJ2-7; 8 bases are a match to TRBD2. The germline gives CDR1 LNHNV, CDR2 YYDKDF (reference sequence). With V trimmed by 3 bases and J by 7 bases, 5 bases remained unmatched. The CDR3 covers 13 residues. The CDR3 here is CATSRRGAREQYF. CDR3 nucleotide sequence: TGTGCCACCAGCAGGCGGGGGGCGAGGGAGCAGTACTTC.

The chain links TRBV21-1 to TRBJ2-5; TRBD1, the D gene given by the table, was not confirmed from the DNA. TRBV21-1 is marked as a pseudogene. This CDR3 is 17 amino acids long. This CDR3 is CASSKGYPGQGQETQYF. For the CDR3, the DNA is TGTGCCAGCAGCAAAGGATACCCGGGACAGGGCCAAGAGACCCAGTACTTC.

The V call is TRBV7-9, the J call TRBJ2-4, with TRBD2 matching 9 bases. The CDR3 loop spans 16 amino acids. Losses at the gene ends were 3 bases for V and 6 bases for J; bases not matched to a gene: 9. Germline V lookup: CDR1 SEHNR, CDR2 FQNEAQ (reference sequence). In nucleotides, the CDR3 is TGTGCCAGCAGCTTCGGGATAGCGGGGGAGGGAAACATTCAGTACTTC. Encoded protein: CASSFGIAGEGNIQYF. The full variable domain, in which reference TRBV7-9 and TRBJ2-4 provide the parts outside the CDR3, is DTGVSQNPRHKITKRGQNVTFRCDPISEHNRLYWYRQTLGQGPEFLTYFQNEAQLEKSRLLSDRFSAERPKGSFSTLEIQRTEQGDSAMYLCASSFGIAGEGNIQYFGAGTRLSVL.

The chain couples TRBV3-1 (or the pseudogene TRBV3-2) to TRBJ1-4; no definite D call. CDR3 length: 18 amino acids. Germline V CDR1 and CDR2: LGHDT, YNNKEL (reference sequence). V shed 0 bases and J shed 3 bases, with 17 bases lying between them. Written as DNA, the CDR3 is TGTGCCAGCAGCCAAGAGTTCGTAGGCCCCGGAGCTAATGAAAAACTGTTTTTT. Amino acids: CASSQEFVGPGANEKLFF.

The CDR3 is CASSWGVAAGQDEQYF. CDR3 DNA: TGTGCCAGCAGCTGGGGTGTCGCAGCGGGGCAGGACGAGCAGTACTTC. The rearrangement joins TRBV7-2 to TRBJ2-7, with 7 bases identical to TRBD2. The CDR3 length is 16 residues. Unmatched junction bases numbered 14, after V lost 4 bases and J lost 5 bases. The germline V gene has CDR1 SGHTA and CDR2 FQGNSA. The variable domain in full, with the rest retrieved from reference TRBV7-2 and TRBJ2-7, is GAGVSQSPSNKVTEKGKDVELRCDPISGHTALYWYRQSLGQGLEFLIYFQGNSAPDKSGLPSDRFSAERTGGSVSTLTIQRTQQEDSAVYLCASSWGVAAGQDEQYFGPGTRLTVT.

J is TRBJ2-7 and V is TRBV6-1; D remains unclear. V gave up 2 bases and J gave up 2 bases, with 7 bases separating them. Per the germline V gene, CDR1 is MNHNS and CDR2 is SASEGT. The CDR3 covers 13 residues. CDR3 sequence reads: CASSERSAYEQYF. The DNA for the CDR3 is TGTGCCAGCAGTGAACGATCAGCCTACGAGCAGTACTTC.

This clone appeared a single time. The gene calls are TRBV6-2 or TRBV6-3 and TRBJ2-2, with 7 positions matching TRBD1. The CDR3 sequence is 16 residues long. V was pared by 6 bases and J by 1 base, with 8 bases of the junction left unmatched. CDR1 is MNHEY and CDR2 is SVGEGT in the germline V gene. Here the CDR3 reads CASSLQGQGNTGELFF. The CDR3 DNA sequence: TGTGCCAGCAGCTTACAGGGGCAAGGGAACACCGGGGAGCTGTTTTTT.